This TCR beta chain was sequenced in a study of response to subunit inactivated influenza vaccine. Study observations and caveats: Few additional T cells are recruited per seasonal influenza vaccination, authors suggested.

TCRdb used MiXCR to reprocess the RT-PCR reads, holding one entry per CDR3 protein. The table has about 480,000 distinct CDR3 sequences, roughly 9.7% seen once. In regard to this clonotype: The antigen is not known.

This CDR3 is built from 13 residues. J lost 1 base, V lost 7 bases, and 2 bases had no gene match. Germline assignment: CDR1 SEHNR and CDR2 FQNEAQ (reference sequence). The source of this sequence is a man in his fifties who received an inactivated influenza vaccine. The rearrangement uses TRBV7-9 and TRBJ2-7; TRBD2 matches at 9 bases. This material consisted of PBMCs from blood, taken more than 35 days after vaccination. CDR3 loop: CASTLAGSYEQYF. The CDR3 DNA reads TGTGCCAGCACCCTAGCGGGATCCTACGAGCAGTACTTC.